The clone carrying this T cell receptor beta chain was seen only a few times. In the study's own analysis: Amplification with reference gene primers provided the estimates of nucleated cell counts. Measured with immunoSEQ multiplex PCR; TCRdb has only the in-frame clones, and not every one. For V, J and clone size, that table is used; D and trimming come from the DNA. The sample consists of 310,000 or so clones, about 90% of them appearing once. The germline gives CDR1 MDHEN, CDR2 SYDVKM. V lost 3 bases and J lost 5, with 4 bases in between. CDR3 length: 11 amino acids. This entry is derived from a study of blood T cell repertoires in COVID-19. Study-wide context: PBMCs, B-cell-depleted T cells, or T cells were the source of the cDNA or gDNA that made up the material.

The source of this sequence is a woman aged 25 to 45 with COVID-19, enrolled during active disease. The chain has TRBV28 and TRBJ2-5; D is unresolved. Input material: peripheral blood. CDR3 amino acids: CASSFRETQYF. CDR3 sequence (DNA): TGTGCCAGCAGTTTCAGGGAGACCCAGTACTTC.